Sequencing of this TCR beta chain was carried out in a study of cytomegalovirus exposure and HLA in healthy donors. Overall study context: Earlier, fewer than 130 million unique TCR beta sequences were recovered from some 200 million T cells by an analysis.

CDR1 and CDR2 from the germline V gene are SGHNT and YENEEA. The CDR3 contains 13 residues. Trimming took off 4 bases at V and 1 base at J, with 4 bases between the two ends. Both 60 Vbeta primers and 13 Jbeta primers went into the PCR. The table came from immunoSEQ multiplex PCR; TCRdb's copy has only in-frame clones and leaves some out. There are more than 140,000 clones in the sample; almost 80% occur only once, and about 0.66% lies in the top ten. The chain has TRBV11-3 and TRBJ2-2, with no clear D. The receptor's source is a male donor in good health and CMV-seronegative. The specimen was PBMCs. CDR3 sequence (DNA): TGTGCCAGCAGCTCTAGGAACACCGGGGAGCTGTTTTTT. This encodes CASSSRNTGELFF.